The rows below give T cell receptor beta chains drawn from one sample of a study of T cell changes during pregnancy in multiple sclerosis. Here immunoSEQ multiplex PCR was the method, and the copy in TCRdb shows in-frame clones only, minus some. The table lists 70,000 or so clones, about nine tenths of them singletons. The source was peripheral blood, collected in the third trimester of pregnancy. The receptors originated from a female donor in good health, enrolled as a control in a pregnancy study. CDR3s leave out the opening cysteine and the closing phenylalanine or tryptophan. D genes are given only for firm matches. For some rows the clone size is stated as once, few or many, or as a class when expanded; others skip it.

>.|TRBD1|TRBJ1-5|TRBV7-6|12
ASSLTGNKQPQH
>.|.|TRBJ2-7|TRBV7-8|11
ASSFRGSYEQY
>.|.|TRBJ1-5|TRBV7-2|13
ASSLDGGVTQPQH
>.|.|TRBJ2-5|TRBV7-9|13
ASGRGRGFFETQY
>once|TRBD2|TRBJ2-3|TRBV6-1|11
AGTSGSGDTQY
>.|.|TRBJ2-1|TRBV4-3|13
ASSLSGTSYNEQF
>.|.|TRBJ1-1|TRBV28|12
ASSLRGARTEAF
>.|.|TRBJ2-2|TRBV18|14
ASSPVAGSLTGELF
>.|TRBD1|TRBJ2-2|TRBV28|14
ASSSRDRGLAGELF
>.|TRBD2|TRBJ2-5|TRBV28|14
ASSFGLAGAKETQY
>.|TRBD1|TRBJ1-1|TRBV6-6|12
ASSYETGGTEAF
>once|TRBD1|TRBJ1-5|TRBV5-6|13
ASSRRGQINQPQH
>once|TRBD1|TRBJ1-3|TRBV19|13
AAQDRAISGNTIY
>.|.|TRBJ1-2|TRBV4-1|12
ASSPTTENYGYT
>.|TRBD1|TRBJ1-2|TRBV28|15
ASTPAGQGAKNRGYT
>.|.|TRBJ1-2|TRBV5-1|12
ASSLDSANYGYT
>.|.|TRBJ1-1|TRBV29-1|10
SDQDSTAEAF
>.|.|TRBJ1-1|TRBV5-6|11
ASSLDARTEAF
>once|TRBD1|TRBJ2-4|TRBV7-9|17
ASSLTGGFGLAAKNIQY
>.|.|TRBJ2-3|TRBV6-1|10
ASITSTDTQY
>.|TRBD1|TRBJ2-7|TRBV5-1|13
ASSLMSGQGYEQY
>.|.|TRBJ1-2|TRBV19|11
ASSIGGRGGYT
>.|.|TRBJ1-1|TRBV5-1|13
ASSIGQVSNTEAF
>once|.|TRBJ1-1|TRBV4-3|18
ASSQFEIKGQGQKNTEAF
>.|TRBD2|TRBJ2-5|TRBV2|17
ASSDPPGLAGEWRETQY
>.|TRBD1|TRBJ1-4|TRBV30|13
AWSAGQGGNEKLF
>few|TRBD1|TRBJ1-5|TRBV9|12
ASAYGTGHQPQH
>.|TRBD2|TRBJ2-1|TRBV6-1|13
ASIRGTSAYNEQF
>.|TRBD2|TRBJ2-7|TRBV6-5|11
ASTPSGSNEQY
>.|.|TRBJ2-7|TRBV7-2|11
ASSLSPTYEQY
>.|.|TRBJ2-5|TRBV29-1|11
SVITRDQETQY
>.|TRBD1|TRBJ1-2|TRBV7-2|11
ASSSGQVYGYT
>.|TRBD1|TRBJ1-5|TRBV2|13
ASSRDRDSNQPQH
>.|TRBD2|TRBJ2-3|TRBV30|16
AYKRLMGLAGVGDTQY
>once|.|TRBJ2-2|TRBV19|14
ASRLVEGANTGELF
>.|TRBD1|TRBJ1-1|TRBV7-2|13
ASSSQGQGATEAF
>.|.|TRBJ2-1|TRBV12-5|11
ASGLGTVGTGF
>.|.|TRBJ2-7|TRBV5-4|10
ASSLAGNEQY
>.|TRBD2|TRBJ2-1|TRBV2|12
ATREAGGPDEQF
>.|.|TRBJ2-5|TRBV15|9
ATSRRETQY
>once|.|TRBJ1-6|TRBV5-6|12
ASSFTGRRMALH
>.|.|TRBJ1-2|TRBV28|10
ASSLQGLGYT
>.|TRBD2|TRBJ2-1|TRBV7-6|16
ASTQTSGRSRDYSEQF
>.|TRBD1|TRBJ1-6|TRBV15|12
ATSRDRGESPLH
>.|.|TRBJ2-7|TRBV9|13
ASSTGQSSSYEQY
>.|TRBD1|TRBJ1-5|TRBV27|12
ASSSGTGHQPQH